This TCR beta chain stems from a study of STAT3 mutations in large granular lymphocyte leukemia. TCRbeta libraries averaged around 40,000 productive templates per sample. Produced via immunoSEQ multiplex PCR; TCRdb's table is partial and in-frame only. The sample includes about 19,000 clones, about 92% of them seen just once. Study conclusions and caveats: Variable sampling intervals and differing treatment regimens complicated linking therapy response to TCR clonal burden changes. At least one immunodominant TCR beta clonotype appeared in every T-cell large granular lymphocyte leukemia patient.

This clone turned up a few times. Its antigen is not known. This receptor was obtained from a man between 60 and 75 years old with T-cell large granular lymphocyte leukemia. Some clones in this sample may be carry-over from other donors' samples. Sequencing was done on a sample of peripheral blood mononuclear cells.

The CDR3 sequence is CASSLRDSRHEQYF. CDR3 nucleotide sequence: TGTGCCAGCAGCCTCCGGGACAGTCGCCACGAGCAGTACTTC. The chain links TRBV11-2 to TRBJ2-7; 7 positions agree with TRBD1. J lost 5 bases, V lost 5 bases, and 9 bases had no gene match. The CDR3 is 14 residues long. Looked up from germline, CDR1 is SGHAT and CDR2 is FQNNGV. Using reference TRBV11-2 and TRBJ2-7 for the parts outside the CDR3, the full variable domain is EAGVAQSPRYKIIEKRQSVAFWCNPISGHATLYWYQQILGQGPKLLIQFQNNGVVDDSQLPKDRFSAERLKGVDSTLKIQPAKLEDSAVYLCASSLRDSRHEQYFGPGTRLTVT.